This T cell receptor beta chain was profiled in a study of blood T cell repertoires in COVID-19. Study-wide context: The United States, Italy and Spain supplied acute and convalescent COVID-19 samples. T cells, B-cell-depleted T cells, or PBMCs provided the cDNA or gDNA that served as material.

CDR1 is ENHRY, CDR2 SYGVKD, per germline. V shed 10 bases and J shed 5 bases, with 19 bases lying between them. The CDR3 is 14 residues long. Authors' processing steps: Reference gene primer amplification in the assay estimated nucleated cell counts. Produced via immunoSEQ multiplex PCR; TCRdb's table is partial and in-frame only. The DNA gave D and trimming, while V, J and clone size come from that table. The sample yields 60,000 to 65,000 clones, roughly 80% seen once. Material: peripheral blood. This receptor was identified in a man between 60 and 75 years old with acute or convalescent COVID-19. The J gene is TRBJ2-3, the V gene TRBV10-3, with TRBD1 as a possible D gene (6 bases). In DNA form, the CDR3 reads TGTGCCACCGCGACGGCAGGGGTAAGAGATACGCAGTATTTT. Amino acid sequence: CATATAGVRDTQYF.